Presented here are 21 T cell receptor beta chains from one specimen sequenced in a study of cytomegalovirus exposure and HLA in healthy donors. Vbeta (60) and Jbeta (13) primers were used in the PCR. Profiling relied on immunoSEQ multiplex PCR, and the TCRdb table lists in-frame clones only, not all of them. The data show over 150,000 clones, around 79% seen once. The sample consisted of PBMCs. The receptors stem from a male donor in good health and CMV-seropositive.

V is TRBV27 and J is TRBJ2-1; D gene uncertain. The CDR3 extends over 15 amino acids. V lost 5 bases and J 4 bases, leaving 15 bases between the germline ends. Germline CDR1 is MNHEY and CDR2 is SMNVEV (reference sequence). The CDR3 spells CASSLGIQNYNEQFF. The CDR3 DNA reads TGTGCCAGCAGTCTAGGTATCCAAAATTACAATGAGCAGTTCTTC.

This chain uses TRBV7-2 with TRBJ2-7; 8 bases match TRBD2. Unmatched junction bases numbered 4, after V lost 5 bases and J lost 1 base. This CDR3 has 14 residues. CDR1 is SGHTA and CDR2 is FQGNSA in the germline V gene. DNA for the CDR3: TGTGCCAGCAGCCGGACTAGCAGATCCTACGAGCAGTACTTC. This sequence encodes CASSRTSRSYEQYF.

This chain joins TRBV5-4 and TRBJ2-7, with TRBD2 as a possible D gene (6 bases). The CDR3 extends over 16 amino acids. The germline V gene encodes CDR1 SGHNT and CDR2 YYREEE (reference sequence). Trimming stripped 0 bases from V and 3 bases from J, with 16 bases between. CDR3 amino acids: CASSLAGLPELYEQYF. The CDR3 nucleotides read TGTGCCAGCAGCTTGGCGGGACTCCCTGAACTCTACGAGCAGTACTTC.

Here the CDR3 reads CASIVSGGSEQYF. The CDR3, as DNA: TGTGCCAGCATTGTTAGCGGGGGGTCCGAGCAGTACTTC. The V and J genes are TRBV21-1 and TRBJ2-7; the table gives TRBD2 as D, unverified against the DNA. TRBV21-1 is classified as a pseudogene. This CDR3 is built from 13 residues.

The chain is built from TRBV4-1 and TRBJ2-3; 13 bases match TRBD2. The V gene's germline CDR1 is MGHRA and CDR2 YSYEKL. This CDR3 has 16 residues. Germline trimming cut 6 bases from V and 5 bases from J; bases unmatched to any gene: 8. CDR3 nucleotides: TGCGCCAGCAGACGTACTAGCGGGGGGGAAATAGATACGCAGTATTTT. It specifies CASRRTSGGEIDTQYF.

CDR3 amino acids: CASSPTGTYEQYF. CDR3 nucleotide sequence: TGTGCCAGCAGCCCCACCGGGACCTACGAGCAGTACTTC. V usage is TRBV9 and J usage is TRBJ2-7, with a weak D call TRBD2 (5 bases). Germline V gene sequence: CDR1 SGDLS, CDR2 YYNGEE. Trimming left V 4 bases short and J 2 bases short, with 10 bases between. The CDR3 covers 13 residues. Based on the CDR3 plus reference TRBV9 and TRBJ2-7, the full variable domain is DSGVTQTPKHLITATGQRVTLRCSPRSGDLSVYWYQQSLDQGLQFLIQYYNGEERAKGNILERFSAQQFPDLHSELNLSSLELGDSALYFCASSPTGTYEQYFGPGTRLTVT.

V gene TRBV19 combines with J gene TRBJ2-1; D may be TRBD1 (5 bases). The CDR3 runs to 13 residues. Trimming stripped 5 bases from V and 5 bases from J, with 10 bases between. CDR1 is LNHDA, CDR2 SQIVND, per germline (reference sequence). The CDR3 DNA reads TGTGCCAGTAGTGGGGCGGACCACAATGAGCAGTTCTTC. This gives the protein CASSGADHNEQFF.

The CDR3 reads CASRLDRAGGYTF. The DNA for the CDR3 is TGTGCCAGCAGGTTGGACAGGGCGGGAGGCTACACCTTC. This rearrangement joins TRBV6-5 to TRBJ1-2; 8 bases fit TRBD1. The V segment lost 6 bases and the J segment 8 bases; nucleotides outside the gene matches: 8. This CDR3 is 13 amino acids long. Germline V lookup: CDR1 MNHEY, CDR2 SVGAGI.

The genes are TRBV27 and TRBJ1-1; D possibly corresponds to TRBD1 (6 bases). In germline, CDR1 is MNHEY, CDR2 SMNVEV (reference sequence). CDR3 length: 15 amino acids. V lost 6 bases, J lost 5 bases, and 19 bases lay in between. The CDR3 DNA is TGTGCCAGCAGGACCTTCAAGAGGGGGAGAACTGAAGCTTTCTTT. Encoded protein: CASRTFKRGRTEAFF.

This clone was detected once. The rearrangement uses TRBV7-6 and TRBJ2-7, with 12 bases aligning to TRBD2. The J segment lost 5 bases and the V segment lost 5 bases, leaving 7 bases of the junction unmatched. The CDR3 is 15 residues long. Germline-derived CDR1 and CDR2 are SGHVS and FNYEAQ. For the CDR3, the DNA is TGTGCCAGCAGCCGCAGGGCTAGCGGGGGGGACGAGCAGTACTTC. It translates to CASSRRASGGDEQYF.

This clone appeared once. V and J are TRBV6-5 and TRBJ1-2; 7 bases match TRBD1. Germline trimming cut 0 bases from V and 5 bases from J; bases unmatched to any gene: 6. Germline values: CDR1 MNHEY, CDR2 SVGAGI. The CDR3 is 15 residues long. The DNA of the CDR3 is TGTGCCAGCAGTTACTCGCCGGGACAGCAATATGGCTACACCTTC. Its protein is CASSYSPGQQYGYTF.

The chain has TRBV30 and TRBJ2-1; 8 nucleotides match TRBD2. The trim removed 0 bases at V and 7 bases at J, leaving 8 bases unmatched. The CDR3 covers 15 residues. The V gene's germline CDR1 is GTSNPN and CDR2 SVGIG (reference sequence). The CDR3 DNA reads as TGTGCCTGGAGTGTACGCGGGGGGCCGGCTAATGAGCAGTTCTTC. As protein: CAWSVRGGPANEQFF.

V is TRBV18 and J is TRBJ2-2, with a tentative D call TRBD1 (5 bases). Germline values: CDR1 KGHSH, CDR2 LQKENI. CDR3 length: 15 amino acids. The V end lost 2 bases, the J end lost 2 bases, and 9 bases lay between the germline ends. In DNA, the CDR3 is TGTGCCAGCTCACCAGTGGACACCAACACCGGGGAGCTGTTTTTT. Its translation: CASSPVDTNTGELFF. The full variable domain, its missing parts supplied by reference TRBV18 and TRBJ2-2, is NAGVMQNPRHLVRRRGQEARLRCSPMKGHSHVYWYRQLPEEGLKFMVYLQKENIIDESGMPKERFSAEFPKEGPSILRIQQVVRGDSAAYFCASSPVDTNTGELFFGEGSRLTVL.

This clone has only a few counts. V gene TRBV6-6 combines with J gene TRBJ1-6; the match to TRBD1 covers 7 bases. Germline V gene lookup returns CDR1 MNHNY and CDR2 SVGAGI (reference sequence). Trimming took 2 bases from V and 8 from J; bases not matched to a gene: 6. There are 15 residues in the CDR3. CDR3 coding DNA: TGTGCCAGCAGTTACCTCGGACAGGCCCATTCACCCCTCCACTTT. This encodes CASSYLGQAHSPLHF.

This chain connects TRBV5-1 to TRBJ2-2; perhaps TRBD2 as D (6 bases). Germline lookup yields CDR1 SGHRS and CDR2 YFSETQ. V was trimmed by 1 base and J by 6 bases, leaving 13 bases between them. The CDR3 sequence is 15 residues long. The CDR3 loop is CASSLTSLGAGELFF. The CDR3 bases are TGCGCCAGCAGCTTGACTAGCCTCGGGGCCGGGGAGCTGTTTTTT.

The chain combines TRBV7-9 with TRBJ1-3, with 10 bases fitting TRBD1. The germline gives CDR1 SEHNR, CDR2 FQNEAQ (reference sequence). The CDR3 runs to 16 residues. J lost 3 bases, V lost 4 bases, and 6 bases had no gene match. In nucleotides, the CDR3 is TGTGCCAGCAGCTCTGTTGACAGGGGGCTTGGAAACACCATATATTTT. Protein sequence: CASSSVDRGLGNTIYF.

V is TRBV10-1 and J is TRBJ1-2; 8 nucleotides match TRBD1. CDR3 size: 13 residues. V lost 6 bases and J lost 5; bases outside the gene matches: 5. The V gene's germline CDR1 is WNHNN and CDR2 SYGVQD (reference sequence). The CDR3 spells CASSGDRWYGYTF. The CDR3 coding sequence is TGCGCCAGCAGCGGGGACAGGTGGTATGGCTACACCTTC.

This clone has a handful of counts. The sample has other DNA sequences that encode this CDR3 too. The gene calls are TRBV6-5 and TRBJ1-1, with a tentative D call TRBD1 (5 bases). V was trimmed by 3 bases and J by 1 base, leaving 6 bases between them. The V gene's germline CDR1 is MNHEY and CDR2 SVGAGI. The CDR3 spans 13 residues. The CDR3 DNA reads TGTGCCAGCAGTTATACAGGGAACACTGAAGCTTTCTTT. It is translated as CASSYTGNTEAFF.

This clone was detected once. The chain links TRBV6-1 to TRBJ1-4, with D perhaps matching TRBD1 (5 bases). The V and J ends lost 10 bases and 3 bases respectively, with 9 bases between them. This CDR3 has 12 amino acids. Germline lookup yields CDR1 MNHNS and CDR2 SASEGT. Here the CDR3 DNA reads TGTGCCATCTGGGACTCTAATGAAAAACTGTTTTTT. As protein: CAIWDSNEKLFF.

V gene TRBV28 combines with J gene TRBJ1-2, with unresolved D. The CDR3 extends over 15 amino acids. Trimming stripped 4 bases from V and 0 bases from J, with 12 bases between. The V gene's germline CDR1 is MDHEN and CDR2 SYDVKM. CDR3: CASSSVTLANYGYTF. DNA of the CDR3: TGTGCCAGCAGTTCCGTGACTCTAGCTAACTATGGCTACACCTTC.

The rearrangement uses TRBV5-4 and TRBJ2-4, with 7 bases identical to TRBD1. This CDR3 region has 15 residues. The germline V gene has CDR1 SGHNT and CDR2 YYREEE (reference sequence). J was trimmed by 0 bases and V by 8 bases; bases with no gene match: 8. CDR3 DNA: TGTGCCAGTTTCCCGGGACAGTTAGCCAAAAACATTCAGTACTTC. Amino acids: CASFPGQLAKNIQYF. Using reference TRBV5-4 and TRBJ2-4 for the parts outside the CDR3, the full variable domain is ETGVTQSPTHLIKTRGQQVTLRCSSQSGHNTVSWYQQALGQGPQFIFQYYREEENGRGNFPPRFSGLQFPNYSSELNVNALELDDSALYLCASFPGQLAKNIQYFGAGTRLSVL.